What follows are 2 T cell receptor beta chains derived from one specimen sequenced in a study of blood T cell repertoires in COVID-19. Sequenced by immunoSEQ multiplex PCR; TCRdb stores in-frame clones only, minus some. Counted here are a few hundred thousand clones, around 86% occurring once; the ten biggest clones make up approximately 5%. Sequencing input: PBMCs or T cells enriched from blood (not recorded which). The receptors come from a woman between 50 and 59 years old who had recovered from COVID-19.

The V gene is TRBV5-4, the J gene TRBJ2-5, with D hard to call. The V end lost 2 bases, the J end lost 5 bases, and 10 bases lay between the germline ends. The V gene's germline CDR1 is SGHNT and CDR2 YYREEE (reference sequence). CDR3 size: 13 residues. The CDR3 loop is CASSFAYGETQYF. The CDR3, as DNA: TGTGCCAGCAGCTTTGCCTACGGGGAGACCCAGTACTTC. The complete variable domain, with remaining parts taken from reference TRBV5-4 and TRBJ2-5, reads ETGVTQSPTHLIKTRGQQVTLRCSSQSGHNTVSWYQQALGQGPQFIFQYYREEENGRGNFPPRFSGLQFPNYSSELNVNALELDDSALYLCASSFAYGETQYFGPGTRLLVL.

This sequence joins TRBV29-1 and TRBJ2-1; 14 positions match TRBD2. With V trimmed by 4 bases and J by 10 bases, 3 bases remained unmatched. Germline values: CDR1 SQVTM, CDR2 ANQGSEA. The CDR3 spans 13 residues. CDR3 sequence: CSVVGLAGDEQFF. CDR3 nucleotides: TGCAGCGTTGTGGGACTAGCGGGGGACGAGCAGTTCTTC.